This is a list of T cell receptor beta chains from one sample in a study of cytomegalovirus exposure and HLA in healthy donors. The repertoire was sequenced with immunoSEQ multiplex PCR; TCRdb's copy has only in-frame clones and lacks some. The table shows about 76,000 clones, with 73% occurring only once. The material sequenced was PBMCs. These receptors were taken from a woman aged 40 to 49 in good health and CMV-seropositive. CDR3s leave out the opening cysteine and the closing phenylalanine or tryptophan. The order of the fields is J gene, clone size, V gene, CDR3 protein. Expanded clones get a size class; other rows say once, few or many, or leave the size out.

J gene: TRBJ1-1; clone size: -; V gene: TRBV15; CDR3 protein: ATSPDRDQPKAF
J gene: TRBJ1-4; clone size: -; V gene: TRBV7-9; CDR3 protein: ASRPGTGGEKLF
J gene: TRBJ2-7; clone size: -; V gene: TRBV5-8; CDR3 protein: ASSLGTGFSYEQY
J gene: TRBJ2-7; clone size: -; V gene: TRBV29-1; CDR3 protein: SVGTGTVEQY
J gene: TRBJ1-6; clone size: -; V gene: TRBV23-1; CDR3 protein: ASSPQGSRPSPLH
J gene: TRBJ1-6; clone size: -; V gene: TRBV7-6; CDR3 protein: ASSLGNRDSPLH
J gene: TRBJ1-6; clone size: -; V gene: TRBV18; CDR3 protein: ASSRTGTSNSPLH
J gene: TRBJ1-2; clone size: -; V gene: TRBV9; CDR3 protein: ASSVTGIYGYT
J gene: TRBJ1-5; clone size: -; V gene: TRBV7-9; CDR3 protein: ASSFSWASNQPQH
J gene: TRBJ1-2; clone size: -; V gene: TRBV29-1; CDR3 protein: SGGGNYGYT
J gene: TRBJ1-1; clone size: few; V gene: TRBV4-2; CDR3 protein: ASSQTGINTEAF
J gene: TRBJ2-2; clone size: -; V gene: TRBV12-5; CDR3 protein: ASGSVPTGELF
J gene: TRBJ1-4; clone size: -; V gene: TRBV9; CDR3 protein: ASSFGQNTNEKLF
J gene: TRBJ2-1; clone size: -; V gene: TRBV7-2; CDR3 protein: ASSQGGTGSLQF
J gene: TRBJ2-3; clone size: -; V gene: TRBV6-5; CDR3 protein: ASSYSRTSTDTQY
J gene: TRBJ2-3; clone size: few; V gene: TRBV30; CDR3 protein: AWSERGGDTQY
J gene: TRBJ2-1; clone size: -; V gene: TRBV5-1; CDR3 protein: ASSFSGQAEQF
J gene: TRBJ2-2; clone size: few; V gene: TRBV10-2; CDR3 protein: AIRRRESGTGELF
J gene: TRBJ1-2; clone size: once; V gene: TRBV18; CDR3 protein: ASSLTNTGYSYT
J gene: TRBJ1-1; clone size: -; V gene: TRBV5-6; CDR3 protein: ASSPTAGNTEAF
J gene: TRBJ2-1; clone size: -; V gene: TRBV9; CDR3 protein: ASSVESGSSSYNEQF
J gene: TRBJ2-3; clone size: -; V gene: TRBV9; CDR3 protein: ASSFPSGGADTQY
J gene: TRBJ2-2; clone size: -; V gene: TRBV29-1; CDR3 protein: SVVMSSGNTGELF
J gene: TRBJ2-7; clone size: -; V gene: TRBV6-5; CDR3 protein: ASAGSPYEQY
J gene: TRBJ1-2; clone size: -; V gene: TRBV6-1; CDR3 protein: ASSEEGFYGYT
J gene: TRBJ1-5; clone size: -; V gene: TRBV15; CDR3 protein: ATSRAGTGVGQPQH
J gene: TRBJ2-1; clone size: -; V gene: TRBV5-1; CDR3 protein: ASSLVAGNNEQF
J gene: TRBJ2-1; clone size: few; V gene: TRBV30; CDR3 protein: ARDSTYNEQF
J gene: TRBJ2-2; clone size: -; V gene: TRBV5-1; CDR3 protein: ASSPQTSNTGELF
J gene: TRBJ1-2; clone size: -; V gene: TRBV27; CDR3 protein: ASSPLPGSNYGYT
J gene: TRBJ2-1; clone size: -; V gene: TRBV5-6; CDR3 protein: ASSYMGGGFYNEQF
J gene: TRBJ1-2; clone size: -; V gene: TRBV19; CDR3 protein: ASRTASYGYT
J gene: TRBJ2-1; clone size: -; V gene: TRBV10-3; CDR3 protein: AIREQGSYNEQF
J gene: TRBJ1-2; clone size: -; V gene: TRBV6-1; CDR3 protein: ASSDPGIAYGYT